Each of the 17 T cell receptor beta chains below was sequenced from the same sample in a study of T cells in Graves' hyperthyroidism and ophthalmopathy. RNA transcripts gave rise to amplified TCR beta CDR3 regions. HTBI primers were used for first-round RT-PCR of the TCR CDR3. Via MiXCR, TCRdb re-called the multiplex PCR reads, giving one row per CDR3 protein. The sample includes a few hundred thousand distinct CDR3 sequences, around 18% of them seen just once. The sequenced sample was blood. These TCRs come from a middle-aged man with Graves' hyperthyroidism.

The gene calls are TRBV29-1 and TRBJ1-3; no definite D call. Germline CDR1 reads SQVTM; CDR2 reads ANQGSEA. V lost 1 base to trimming and J lost 1 base, with 11 bases between them. This CDR3 is 15 amino acids long. CDR3 nucleotides: TGCAGCGTTGAAGCACAGAGTTATTCTGGAAACACCATATATTTT. Its translation: CSVEAQSYSGNTIYF. The whole variable domain, remainder taken from reference TRBV29-1 and TRBJ1-3, is SAVISQKPSRDICQRGTSLTIQCQVDSQVTMMFWYRQQPGQSLTLIATANQGSEATYESGFVIDKFPISRPNLTFSTLTVSNMSPEDSSIYLCSVEAQSYSGNTIYFGEGSWLTVV.

This clonotype was detected many times. For the CDR3, the DNA is TGTGCCAGCAGGCGACTAGCGGGGGGGCCCCGCTCCTACAATGAGCAGTTCTTC. Protein: CASRRLAGGPRSYNEQFF. This chain joins TRBV2 and TRBJ2-1, with 14 bases fitting TRBD2. Germline CDR1 and CDR2: SNHLY and FYNNEI. V dropped 6 bases and J dropped 0; count of bases not matched to a gene: 7. The CDR3 is 18 residues long.

The chain combines TRBV20-1 with TRBJ2-1, with D maybe TRBD1 (6 bases). This CDR3 has 13 residues. Trimming pared 2 bases from V and 4 bases from J, leaving 9 bases between. CDR1 and CDR2 from the germline V gene are DFQATT and SNEGSKA (reference sequence). CDR3 loop: CSARRTGYNEQFF. The CDR3 region has the DNA TGCAGTGCTAGACGAACAGGGTACAATGAGCAGTTCTTC.

This clonotype was detected ten times or more. The CDR3 nucleotides are TGTGCCAGCAGCCAAGGATTAGCGGGGGGATACAATGAGCAGTTCTTC. This translates into CASSQGLAGGYNEQFF. The chain has TRBV3-1 and TRBJ2-1, with TRBD2 matching 10 bases. The CDR3 spans 16 residues. With V trimmed by 1 base and J by 4 bases, 4 bases remained unmatched. Germline V CDR1 and CDR2: LGHDT, YNNKEL (reference sequence).

This clonotype was observed a handful of times. This may stem from a read error, because a much larger clone lies one nucleotide away. This chain joins TRBV20-1 and TRBJ1-6; D is ambiguous. The CDR3 totals 15 residues. The germline V gene encodes CDR1 DFQATT and CDR2 SNEGSKA (reference sequence). The CDR3 sequence is CSVTDESSYNSPPHF. The CDR3, as DNA: TGCAGTGTGACCGACGAGAGCTCCTATAATTCACCCCCCCACTTT.

This clonotype was observed many times. This chain connects TRBV27 to TRBJ2-3, with 7 bases identical to TRBD1. Germline loops: CDR1 MNHEY, CDR2 SMNVEV (reference sequence). The trim removed 6 bases at V and 1 base at J, leaving 7 bases unmatched. The CDR3 loop spans 15 amino acids. As DNA, the CDR3 is TGTGCCAGCAGACCGACCGGGACAGGCACAGATACGCAGTATTTT. Encoded protein: CASRPTGTGTDTQYF.

This clonotype was counted only a few times. The J gene is TRBJ1-1, the V gene TRBV29-1; perhaps TRBD1 as D (5 bases). The CDR3 totals 13 residues. Germline-derived CDR1 and CDR2 are SQVTM and ANQGSEA. The V end lost 7 bases, the J end lost 3 bases, and 15 bases lay between the germline ends. CDR3 nucleotides: TGCAGCGCGACGCGGCAGGGCGACACTGAAGCTTTCTTT. It specifies CSATRQGDTEAFF.

The chain has TRBV12-3 or TRBV12-4 and TRBJ1-5; D gene unclear. V lost 4 bases to trimming and J lost 4 bases, with 5 bases between them. The CDR3 totals 12 residues. CDR3 coding DNA: TGTGCCAGCAGTTCAATGAATCAGCCCCAGCATTTT. Its protein product is CASSSMNQPQHF.

In its sample, this clonotype was seen many times. The chain carries TRBV28 and TRBJ2-3; 8 bases line up with TRBD2. The CDR3 has 16 amino acids. V dropped 3 bases and J dropped 4; count of bases not matched to a gene: 9. Germline V CDR1 and CDR2: MDHEN, SYDVKM. The CDR3 is CASSFLAAGAPDTQYF. The DNA for the CDR3 is TGTGCCAGCAGTTTCCTAGCAGCGGGAGCACCAGATACGCAGTATTTT. Variable domain in full (rest from reference TRBV28 and TRBJ2-3): DVKVTQSSRYLVKRTGEKVFLECVQDMDHENMFWYRQDPGLGLRLIYFSYDVKMKEKGDIPEGYSVSREKKERFSLILESASTNQTSMYLCASSFLAAGAPDTQYFGPGTRLTVL.

This clonotype was seen a few times. The chain employs TRBV10-1 and TRBJ2-2, with TRBD1 matching 7 bases. This CDR3 is 14 amino acids long. Germline trimming cut 3 bases from V and 5 bases from J; bases unmatched to any gene: 3. Looked up from germline, CDR1 is WNHNN and CDR2 is SYGVQD (reference sequence). CDR3 sequence (DNA): TGCGCCAGCAGTGACTACAGGGGTACCGGGGAGCTGTTTTTT. Translated, it gives CASSDYRGTGELFF.

This clonotype was seen ten or more times. The gene calls are TRBV6-2 or TRBV6-3 and TRBJ2-1; 8 bases are a match to TRBD1. Losses at the gene ends were 5 bases for V and 0 bases for J; bases not matched to a gene: 0. The CDR3 has 14 amino acids. CDR1 is MNHEY and CDR2 is SVGEGT in the germline V gene. CDR3 loop: CASSDRGSYNEQFF. CDR3 sequence (DNA): TGTGCCAGCAGTGACAGGGGCTCCTACAATGAGCAGTTCTTC.

This clonotype was detected many times. CDR3 amino acids: CSARGGGLAGTDTQYF. The CDR3 coding sequence is TGCAGTGCTAGAGGTGGGGGACTAGCGGGGACAGATACGCAGTATTTT. The chain carries TRBV20-1 and TRBJ2-3; TRBD2 agrees at 13 bases. Trimming at V came to 1 base and at J to 3 bases, leaving 4 bases not matched to a gene. The CDR3 spans 16 residues. CDR1 DFQATT and CDR2 SNEGSKA come from the germline V gene (reference sequence).

This clonotype was detected many times. The chain has TRBV3-1 and TRBJ1-1; D is undetermined. The V and J ends lost 5 bases and 0 bases respectively, with 13 bases between them. CDR3 length: 15 amino acids. Germline V lookup: CDR1 LGHDT, CDR2 YNNKEL (reference sequence). The CDR3 sequence: CASSTRKKMNTEAFF. The CDR3 DNA reads TGTGCCAGCAGCACCCGGAAAAAAATGAACACTGAAGCTTTCTTT.

This clonotype showed up just a few times. The chain joins TRBV6-1 to TRBJ2-1; TRBD2 matches at 9 bases. Germline loops: CDR1 MNHNS, CDR2 SASEGT. V lost 4 bases, J lost 8 bases, and 6 bases stayed unmatched. CDR3 size: 14 residues. The CDR3 region is CASSALAGQDEQFF. The CDR3 DNA sequence: TGTGCCAGCAGTGCGCTAGCGGGGCAGGATGAGCAGTTCTTC.

This clonotype was observed many times. The CDR3 sequence: CASSFQRGGRETQYF. As DNA, the CDR3 is TGTGCCAGCAGCTTCCAGCGGGGGGGCCGAGAGACCCAGTACTTC. The rearrangement links TRBV7-2 to TRBJ2-5, with TRBD2 identical over 10 bases. The germline V gene encodes CDR1 SGHTA and CDR2 FQGNSA. The V segment lost 3 bases and the J segment 4 bases; nucleotides outside the gene matches: 5. This CDR3 region has 15 residues.

At least ten counts were recorded for this clonotype. The CDR3 protein is CASSRRDRTAYEQYF. As DNA, the CDR3 is TGTGCCAGCAGCCGCCGGGACAGGACGGCCTACGAGCAGTACTTC. The chain combines TRBV5-6 with TRBJ2-7; 8 bases match TRBD1. Germline V gives CDR1 SGHDT, CDR2 YYEEEE. The V gene end was trimmed by 4 bases and the J gene end by 2 bases; junction bases not matched to a gene: 8. The CDR3 loop spans 15 amino acids.

This clonotype was found many times. The rearrangement links TRBV12-3 or TRBV12-4 to TRBJ1-5; the D gene is possibly TRBD1 (6 bases). Between the trimmed V and J ends, which lost 3 bases and 7 bases, there was a span of 13 bases. This CDR3 region has 14 residues. DNA for the CDR3: TGTGCCAGCAGTTTCGCCAGGGGCCGGCAGCCCCAGCATTTT. This sequence encodes CASSFARGRQPQHF.